Sequencing of this T cell receptor beta chain was carried out in a study of T cell responses to AZD1222 COVID-19 vaccine. General study points: Seropositivity was recorded at baseline in only a handful of AZD1222 recipients.

Only in-frame clones appear in the TCRdb table, and some are missing; sequencing was by immunoSEQ multiplex PCR. The table shows around 150,000 clones, with 70% to 90% occurring only once. On this clone itself: The antigen is not known.

Germline CDR1 is SGHAT and CDR2 is FQNNGV. The CDR3 length is 12 residues. Deletions cut 5 bases from V and 8 bases from J, with 9 bases between. The starting material was peripheral blood, obtained on day 0 of AZD1222 vaccination. This chain links TRBV11-2 with TRBJ1-4, with D unclear. The clonotype comes from an adult in good health. The CDR3 spells CASSPSGEKLFF. CDR3 sequence (DNA): TGTGCCAGCAGCCCTAGTGGCGAAAAACTGTTTTTT.